This entry lists 2 T cell receptor beta chains sequenced from one sample in a study of T cell changes during pregnancy in multiple sclerosis. Clones were read by immunoSEQ multiplex PCR, and TCRdb kept only the in-frame ones, dropping some. Seen here are about 47,000 clones, approximately 92% observed once, and the top ten hold roughly 2.3%. Source: peripheral blood, taken in the third trimester of pregnancy. All receptors come from a female donor with multiple sclerosis, enrolled in a pregnancy study.

The genes are TRBV7-2 and TRBJ2-5, with 10 nucleotides matching TRBD1. Germline CDR1 reads SGHTA; CDR2 reads FQGNSA. V gave up 5 bases and J gave up 5 bases; unmatched junction bases: 2. This CDR3 has 13 amino acids. The DNA for the CDR3 is TGTGCCAGCAGCCTGGACAGGGGGGAGACCCAGTACTTC. Amino acid sequence: CASSLDRGETQYF.

The CDR3 sequence: CASSQFSGGDYGYTF. The CDR3 nucleotides read TGCGCCAGCAGCCAATTCTCAGGAGGCGACTATGGCTACACCTTC. The V gene is TRBV4-3, the J gene TRBJ1-2, with D unresolved. Looked up from germline, CDR1 is LGHNA and CDR2 is YSLEER. With 2 bases removed from V and 3 bases from J, the gap between germline ends came to 13 bases. CDR3 length equals 15 residues.